This T cell receptor beta chain is from a study of tumor and adjacent non-tumor tissue in lung cancer (dated by TCRdb to 2016 to 2018). General notes on the study: Of the cohort, eleven to twelve patients had adenocarcinoma, 2 had squamous cell carcinoma and 1 had small cell lung cancer. TCRbeta CDR3 sequencing was performed on under 35 paired specimens, with one tumor sample and one normal lung sample collected per patient. Using bulk TCRbeta repertoires from some 14 lung cancer patients, the study set lung tumor tissue side by side with matched distant non-tumor lung tissue. Among the approximately 15 patients, ages ranged from about 30 to 80 years, about 10 were men and 5 were women, and disease was TNM stage I to III. In total, sequencing yielded approximately 130,000,000 productive TCRbeta reads, which works out to an average of approximately 4.1 million reads per sample. The research as a whole found: TCR diversity was significantly higher in younger patients, and greater tumor TCR diversity was associated with shorter overall survival and shorter disease-free survival. Because peripheral blood was not sequenced, blood TCRbeta repertoires in the lung cancer patients of the study were not examined. The top 100 clones made up a significantly larger cumulative share of the repertoire in normal lung than in tumor tissue. The methods do not name the sequencing platform or mention unique molecular identifiers. With only about 16 patients in the cohort, the authors noted that larger samples and more detailed clinical data are needed. Tumor tissue showed significantly higher TCR diversity (inverse Simpson) than normal lung tissue, at about 400 vs 150 (P = 0.0075, Mann-Whitney U test).

With respect to this clonotype: This clone's antigen is unknown. At one end the junction does not follow the germline gene, possibly because of a read error.

Preparation of the library involved multiplex PCR. Instrument used: Illumina HiSeq 2500. Following protocols modified from ARM-PCR, the researchers constructed TCRbeta libraries through three rounds of nested PCR with primers (Table S4). PCR products of 200-500 bp were gel-excised and purified with the QIAquick gel extraction kit before sequencing. The authors' analysis ran thus. Trimmomatic was used to clean the reads, FLASH merged the cleaned reads into complete CDR3 sequences, and MiTCR assigned the sequences to V(D)J germline segments. Clonal diversity was computed as the inverse Simpson's index with VDJtools. In-frame sequences without a premature stop codon were defined as productive reads. The raw public reads went through TCRdb reprocessing: fastp at Q25, MiXCR clone calling, in-frame beta chains kept. Entries that share a CDR3 protein sequence are merged under the most common genes and DNA. TCRdb, not the original authors, processed these V and J calls. Within this sample are just over 200,000 distinct CDR3 sequences, with 60% to 85% of them counted one time only. The top ten clones comprise 20% to 25% of the sample.

Bulk unsorted tissue served as the source for RNA extraction, and RNA quality was assessed using a NanoDrop ND-1000 and an Agilent 2100. Newly diagnosed lung cancer patients without prior chemotherapy who had been admitted for thoracic surgery in China between August and November 2014 were enrolled as donors. Patients with previous radiotherapy or chemotherapy, or with another concurrent cancer, were excluded from the study. Pieces of surgical tissue measuring roughly 1-2.1 cm3 were kept in RNAlater solution and held at -80 degrees C until needed. The origin of this receptor is a man in his sixties with non-small cell lung cancer. Sequencing input: lung tumor tissue.

The DNA is as follows: TGCGCCAGCAGCCAAGATTTGGGGCGAGCGGTCACCAGGGAGCTGTTTTTT. Translation gives CASSQDLGRAVTRELFF. This chain joins TRBV4-3 to TRBJ2-2, with the D assignment possibly TRBD1 or TRBD2, given 5 matching bases for each. From cysteine to phenylalanine, the CDR3 is 17 amino acids long. The DNA shown is the 51-base CDR3, in frame from base 1. Sequences LGHNA (CDR1) and YSLEER (CDR2) are obtained from the germline V gene.